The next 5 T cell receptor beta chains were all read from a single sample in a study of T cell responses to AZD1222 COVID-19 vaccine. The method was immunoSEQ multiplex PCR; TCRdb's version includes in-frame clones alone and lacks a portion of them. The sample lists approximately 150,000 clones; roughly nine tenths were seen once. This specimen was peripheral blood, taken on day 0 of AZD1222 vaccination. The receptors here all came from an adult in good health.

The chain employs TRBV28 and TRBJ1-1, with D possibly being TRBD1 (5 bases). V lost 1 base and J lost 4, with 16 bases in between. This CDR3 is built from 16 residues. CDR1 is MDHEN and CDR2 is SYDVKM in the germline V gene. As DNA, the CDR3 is TGTGCCAGCAGTTTATCAGGGTTCGTTGTCGCCACTGAAGCTTTCTTT. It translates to CASSLSGFVVATEAFF. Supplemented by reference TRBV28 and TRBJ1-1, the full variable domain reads DVKVTQSSRYLVKRTGEKVFLECVQDMDHENMFWYRQDPGLGLRLIYFSYDVKMKEKGDIPEGYSVSREKKERFSLILESASTNQTSMYLCASSLSGFVVATEAFFGQGTRLTVV.

CDR3 sequence reads: CASAFPPAYEQYF. The CDR3 bases are TGTGCCAGCGCCTTCCCCCCAGCCTACGAGCAGTACTTC. The chain has TRBV7-2 and TRBJ2-7; D ambiguous. The V end was cut by 8 bases, the J end by 2 bases, with 13 bases between. Looked up from germline, CDR1 is SGHTA and CDR2 is FQGNSA. This CDR3 comprises 13 residues.

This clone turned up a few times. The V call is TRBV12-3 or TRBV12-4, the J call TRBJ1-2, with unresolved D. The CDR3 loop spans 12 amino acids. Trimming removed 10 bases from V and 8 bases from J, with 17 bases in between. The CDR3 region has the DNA TGTGCCACCAGCGGTCTAAGTTACGGCTACACCTTC. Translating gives CATSGLSYGYTF.

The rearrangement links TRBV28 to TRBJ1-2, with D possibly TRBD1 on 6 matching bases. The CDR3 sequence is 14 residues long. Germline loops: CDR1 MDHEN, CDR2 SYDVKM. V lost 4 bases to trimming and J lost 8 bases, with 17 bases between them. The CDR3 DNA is TGTGCCAGCAGTTCCATCAGGGGAGGAGGCGGCTACACCTTC. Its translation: CASSSIRGGGGYTF.

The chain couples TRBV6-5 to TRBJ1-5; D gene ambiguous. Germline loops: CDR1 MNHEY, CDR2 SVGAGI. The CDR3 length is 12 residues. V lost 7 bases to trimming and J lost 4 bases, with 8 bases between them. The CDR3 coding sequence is TGTGCCAGCACAACGGGAAATCAGCCCCAGCATTTT. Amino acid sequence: CASTTGNQPQHF.